A single sample is the source of the 28 T cell receptor beta chains below, sequenced in a study of graft-versus-host responses after intestinal transplantation. Their recognized antigens are unknown. Sequenced by immunoSEQ multiplex PCR; TCRdb stores in-frame clones only, minus some. The sample has around 90,000 clones, 92% seen once. The sample here was unstimulated CD8+ T cells sorted from spleen or lymph node cells, taken before transplant. The receptors originated from a human donor who was the organ donor for an intestinal transplant.

This chain uses TRBV7-9 with TRBJ2-7; D unclear. The CDR3 is 15 residues long. Germline V CDR1 and CDR2: SEHNR, FQNEAQ (reference sequence). V dropped 1 base and J dropped 3 bases, with 13 bases sitting between them. CDR3 nucleotides: TGTGCCAGCAGCTTAGGCAGAACCCACGACTACGAGCAGTACTTC. Encoded protein: CASSLGRTHDYEQYF. The entire variable domain, with the rest obtained from reference TRBV7-9 and TRBJ2-7, is as follows: DTGVSQNPRHKITKRGQNVTFRCDPISEHNRLYWYRQTLGQGPEFLTYFQNEAQLEKSRLLSDRFSAERPKGSFSTLEIQRTEQGDSAMYLCASSLGRTHDYEQYFGPGTRLTVT.

The chain uses TRBV5-1 and TRBJ2-1, with D hard to call. The CDR3 has 12 residues. Trimming took 2 bases from V and 4 from J, leaving 4 bases between them. Germline assignment: CDR1 SGHRS and CDR2 YFSETQ. DNA of the CDR3: TGCGCCAGCAGCTTACAGTACAATGAGCAGTTCTTC. As protein: CASSLQYNEQFF.

V is TRBV19 and J is TRBJ2-2; D ambiguous. Trimming removed 0 bases from V and 6 bases from J, with 23 bases in between. CDR1 is LNHDA and CDR2 is SQIVND in the germline V gene (reference sequence). This CDR3 is built from 19 residues. CDR3 DNA sequence: TGTGCCAGTAGTATAGATCTATCGGGTGTGGGTTTCCGATCCGGGGAGCTGTTTTTT. Translating gives CASSIDLSGVGFRSGELFF.

The chain carries TRBV7-9 and TRBJ2-5, with D tentatively TRBD1 (6 bases). The assigned J gene may be wrong: the sequence end matches TRBJ2-7 better. Germline V gene lookup returns CDR1 SEHNR and CDR2 FQNEAQ (reference sequence). The CDR3 sequence is 13 residues long. In DNA form, the CDR3 reads TGTGCCAGCAGCCCAACAGGGTTCTACGAGCAGTACTTC. Protein sequence: CASSPTGFYEQYF.

The chain has TRBV6-4 and TRBJ2-5, with 8 bases lining up with TRBD1. Germline CDR1 and CDR2: MRHNA and SNTAGT. Losses at the gene ends were 2 bases for V and 3 bases for J; bases not matched to a gene: 2. There are 14 residues in the CDR3. CDR3 DNA: TGTGCCAGCAGTGACCCGACAGGGGAAGAGACCCAGTACTTC. Encoded protein: CASSDPTGEETQYF.

The chain's CDR3 is CASSYGTSGRMDTQYF. The CDR3 DNA is TGTGCCAGCAGTTACGGGACTAGCGGGAGAATGGATACGCAGTATTTT. The genes are TRBV7-9 and TRBJ2-3; TRBD2 matches at 14 bases. CDR1 and CDR2 from the germline V gene are SEHNR and FQNEAQ (reference sequence). The J segment lost 6 bases and the V segment lost 6 bases, leaving 8 bases of the junction unmatched. The CDR3 is 16 residues long.

The genes are TRBV30 and TRBJ1-1; D remains ambiguous. The V and J ends lost 2 bases and 4 bases respectively, with 11 bases between them. Germline V CDR1 and CDR2: GTSNPN, SVGIG (reference sequence). The CDR3 consists of 13 residues. CDR3 nucleotides: TGTGCCTGGAGTTGGTCGGCGGGCACTGAAGCTTTCTTT. This gives the protein CAWSWSAGTEAFF.

This sequence joins TRBV28 and TRBJ1-2; 7 bases are shared with TRBD1. The CDR3 is made up of 16 amino acids. Germline CDR1 and CDR2: MDHEN and SYDVKM. V trimming: 8 bases; J trimming: 5 bases; junction bases outside the gene matches: 17. This chain's CDR3 is CASQIETGTDYYGYTF. CDR3 nucleotides: TGTGCCAGCCAAATAGAAACCGGGACAGACTATTATGGCTACACCTTC.

The chain uses TRBV4-2 and TRBJ2-7, with D possibly TRBD1 on 5 matching bases. The ends were cut back, 4 bases at V and 6 bases at J, with 13 bases in the middle. The CDR3 sequence is 13 residues long. The germline CDR1 and CDR2 sequences are LGHNA and YNFKEQ. Written as DNA, the CDR3 is TGTGCCAGCAGCCTATCAGGGAAATCCGAGCAGTACTTC. This sequence encodes CASSLSGKSEQYF.

The chain has TRBV19 and TRBJ1-1; the D gene is possibly TRBD1 (5 bases). Germline loops: CDR1 LNHDA, CDR2 SQIVND (reference sequence). The CDR3 is 14 residues long. V was shortened by 3 bases and J by 6 bases, with 14 bases between the two germline ends. The CDR3 DNA reads as TGTGCCAGTAGTATCCTGTGGGGAGGGGCTGAAGCTTTCTTT. It specifies CASSILWGGAEAFF.

The gene calls are TRBV11-3 and TRBJ2-1; possible D gene TRBD1, 6 bases. Germline lookup yields CDR1 SGHNT and CDR2 YENEEA. Trimming removed 5 bases from V and 3 bases from J, with 14 bases in between. This CDR3 contains 15 residues. The CDR3: CASSPSDRFYNEQFF. Here the CDR3 DNA reads TGTGCCAGCAGCCCTTCCGACAGGTTCTACAATGAGCAGTTCTTC.

The chain has TRBV29-1 and TRBJ2-7, with 8 bases lining up with TRBD1. This CDR3 is built from 15 residues. CDR1 SQVTM and CDR2 ANQGSEA come from the germline V gene. J lost 2 bases, V lost 2 bases, and 8 bases had no gene match. This CDR3 reads CSVEHGQGATYEQYF. The CDR3 DNA reads TGCAGCGTTGAACACGGGCAGGGGGCGACCTACGAGCAGTACTTC.

The rearrangement joins TRBV10-3 to TRBJ2-1, with TRBD2 matching 7 bases. The CDR3 has 15 amino acids. Germline CDR1 ENHRY, CDR2 SYGVKD. J gave up 9 bases and V 5 bases, and 13 bases lay outside the gene matches. In nucleotides, the CDR3 is TGTGCCATCAGTATCAGGGAGGGCGCCAACCCTGAGCAGTTCTTC. It codes for CAISIREGANPEQFF.

The rearrangement joins TRBV10-2 to TRBJ2-2; 11 nucleotides align to TRBD2. The CDR3 is made up of 16 amino acids. The V and J ends lost 11 bases and 5 bases, in that order; junction bases with no gene match: 13. From germline, CDR1 is WSHSY and CDR2 SAAADI. CDR3 loop: CAGSMTSGIETGELFF. For the CDR3, the DNA is TGCGCCGGATCAATGACTAGCGGGATAGAGACCGGGGAGCTGTTTTTT.

The chain recombines TRBV28 with TRBJ1-2, with unresolved D. CDR1 MDHEN and CDR2 SYDVKM come from the germline V gene. V was shortened by 3 bases and J by 4 bases, with 9 bases between the two germline ends. The CDR3 spans 13 residues. CDR3 DNA: TGTGCCAGCAGTTTGGCCTCGGGCTATGGCTACACCTTC. This sequence encodes CASSLASGYGYTF.

The rearrangement joins TRBV29-1 to TRBJ1-1; 8 nucleotides agree with TRBD1. V was clipped by 3 bases and J by 5 bases; unmatched bases: 5. Germline-derived CDR1 and CDR2 are SQVTM and ANQGSEA. The length of the CDR3 is 13 residues. The CDR3 here is CSVDDRGGTEAFF. The CDR3 DNA reads as TGCAGCGTTGATGACAGGGGAGGGACTGAAGCTTTCTTT.

This chain uses TRBV7-8 with TRBJ2-5, with D perhaps TRBD2 (5 bases). This CDR3 has 17 residues. CDR1 and CDR2 from the germline V gene are SGHVS and FQNEAQ. V was trimmed by 1 base and J by 5 bases, leaving 20 bases between them. For the CDR3, the DNA is TGTGCCAGCAGCTTAGACTCAGGTCTAGCTCTGGTGGAGACCCAGTACTTC. This gives the protein CASSLDSGLALVETQYF.

V and J are TRBV11-2 and TRBJ2-7; possible D gene TRBD1, 5 bases. Germline V CDR1 and CDR2: SGHAT, FQNNGV. Between the trimmed V and J ends, which lost 5 bases and 7 bases, there was a span of 12 bases. This CDR3 comprises 12 residues. CDR3 amino acids: CASSPRVGEQYF. CDR3 DNA: TGTGCCAGCAGCCCCAGGGTTGGGGAGCAGTACTTC.

The CDR3 region has the DNA TGTGCCTGGAGGGACAGCTCCTACAATGAGCAGTTCTTC. It specifies CAWRDSSYNEQFF. The J gene is TRBJ2-1, the V gene TRBV30; D possibly corresponds to TRBD1 (6 bases). CDR3 size: 13 residues. V shed 3 bases and J shed 0 bases, with 6 bases lying between them. Germline CDR1 GTSNPN, CDR2 SVGIG (reference sequence).

The chain links TRBV18 to TRBJ2-5, with 7 bases matching TRBD1. The ends lost 3 bases at V and 0 bases at J; junction bases unmatched: 1. The CDR3 loop spans 14 amino acids. The V gene's germline CDR1 is KGHSH and CDR2 LQKENI. The CDR3 bases are TGTGCCAGCTCACCGGGACAGAACCAAGAGACCCAGTACTTC. Its protein product is CASSPGQNQETQYF.

The chain recombines TRBV7-3 with TRBJ2-7, with TRBD2 identical over 7 bases. Germline V CDR1 and CDR2: SGHTA, FQGTGA. V lost 1 base and J lost 2; bases outside the gene matches: 2. This CDR3 is 14 amino acids long. CDR3 coding DNA: TGTGCCAGCAGCTTAAGCGGGGGTGCCTACGAGCAGTACTTC. Translation: CASSLSGGAYEQYF. Full variable domain (outside the CDR3, taken from reference TRBV7-3 and TRBJ2-7): GAGVSQTPSNKVTEKGKYVELRCDPISGHTALYWYRQSLGQGPEFLIYFQGTGAADDSGLPNDRFFAVRPEGSVSTLKIQRTERGDSAVYLCASSLSGGAYEQYFGPGTRLTVT.

The rearrangement uses TRBV4-1 and TRBJ2-3; D is possibly TRBD2 (6 bases). The CDR3 runs 12 residues. Trimming pared 4 bases from V and 8 bases from J, leaving 10 bases between. CDR1 and CDR2 from the germline V gene are MGHRA and YSYEKL. Written as DNA, the CDR3 is TGCGCCAGCAGCCCGGGACTTGGTACGCAGTATTTT. Protein: CASSPGLGTQYF.

This clone appeared a single time. The CDR3 nucleotides are TGTGCCAGCAGTGAACGAATCCGATCCTTGGAGACAGTCTCTGAGGTCCAAGAGACCCAGTACTTC. This codes for CASSERIRSLETVSEVQETQYF. This chain uses TRBV6-1 with TRBJ2-5; weak D call: TRBD1 (5 bases). Trimming cost V 2 bases and J 1 base, with 32 bases left between them. Per the germline V gene, CDR1 is MNHNS and CDR2 is SASEGT. There are 22 residues in the CDR3.

CDR3 sequence reads: CASSVGVTSGSEETQYF. CDR3 DNA sequence: TGTGCCAGCAGCGTAGGGGTAACTAGCGGGAGCGAGGAGACCCAGTACTTC. The genes are TRBV9 and TRBJ2-5; 11 bases map to TRBD2. CDR1 is SGDLS and CDR2 is YYNGEE in the germline V gene. Unmatched junction bases numbered 9, after V lost 0 bases and J lost 5 bases. This CDR3 has 17 residues.

V gene TRBV2 combines with J gene TRBJ1-3; D not certain. With 6 bases removed from V and 0 bases from J, the gap between germline ends came to 15 bases. This CDR3 is built from 16 residues. In germline, CDR1 is SNHLY, CDR2 FYNNEI. CDR3 loop: CASRDGLVRSGNTIYF. For the CDR3, the DNA is TGTGCCAGCAGAGACGGACTCGTACGCTCTGGAAACACCATATATTTT.

This chain links TRBV30 with TRBJ2-3, with D possibly being TRBD2 (6 bases). The germline CDR1 and CDR2 sequences are GTSNPN and SVGIG (reference sequence). V lost 2 bases to trimming and J lost 0 bases, with 12 bases between them. This CDR3 region has 15 residues. The CDR3, as DNA: TGTGCCTGGAGTAGTGTTGGGACTAGCACAGATACGCAGTATTTT. It translates to CAWSSVGTSTDTQYF.

This clone was observed once. The J gene is TRBJ1-1, the V gene TRBV28, with D maybe TRBD1 (6 bases). The V gene lost 4 bases and the J gene lost 5 bases, with 20 bases spanning the gap. Germline V lookup: CDR1 MDHEN, CDR2 SYDVKM. This CDR3 has 16 residues. The CDR3 here is CASSSPEQGEGTEAFF. The CDR3 DNA sequence: TGTGCCAGCAGTTCACCCGAACAGGGTGAAGGAACTGAAGCTTTCTTT.

V usage is TRBV19 and J usage is TRBJ1-1, with 7 bases matching TRBD1. After removal of 1 base from V and 3 bases from J, the junction contained 5 bases not matched to a gene. This CDR3 contains 15 residues. The V gene's germline CDR1 is LNHDA and CDR2 SQIVND (reference sequence). The CDR3 bases are TGTGCCAGTAGTATAGTTGTCGGACAGGACACTGAAGCTTTCTTT. Residues: CASSIVVGQDTEAFF.